The 23 T cell receptor beta chains reported below all come from one sample, sequenced in a study of lymphopenia after photon versus proton radiotherapy. The repertoire was sequenced with immunoSEQ multiplex PCR; TCRdb's copy has only in-frame clones and lacks some. The sample lists 60,000 to 75,000 clones, about 90% seen once, with about 2% in the top ten. Here the sequenced sample was peripheral blood, taken from a patient treated with photon-based radiotherapy. All receptors come from a man aged 35-49 years with gastric cancer.

The chain carries TRBV11-2 and TRBJ1-6, with D possibly matching TRBD1 (6 bases). The CDR3 sequence is 15 residues long. V was pared by 1 base and J by 5 bases, with 9 bases between. The germline CDR1 and CDR2 sequences are SGHAT and FQNNGV. The CDR3 here is CASSLAGANNSPLHF. The DNA for the CDR3 is TGTGCCAGCAGCTTAGCAGGGGCGAATAATTCACCCCTCCACTTT.

The V gene is TRBV2, the J gene TRBJ2-5; 8 positions match TRBD1. V was pared by 7 bases and J by 4 bases, with 11 bases of the junction left unmatched. Germline CDR1 reads SNHLY; CDR2 reads FYNNEI. This CDR3 comprises 15 residues. The CDR3 is CASKRDRGERETQYF. The CDR3 coding sequence is TGTGCCAGCAAACGAGACAGGGGCGAAAGAGAGACCCAGTACTTC.

V is TRBV18 and J is TRBJ1-4; TRBD1 agrees at 9 bases. Germline assignment: CDR1 KGHSH and CDR2 LQKENI. Unmatched junction bases numbered 8, after V lost 6 bases and J lost 6 bases. There are 15 residues in the CDR3. The CDR3 spells CASSPRTGGHEKLFF. For the CDR3, the DNA is TGTGCCAGCTCCCCCCGCACAGGGGGCCATGAAAAACTGTTTTTT.

This rearrangement joins TRBV19 to TRBJ1-1; D may be TRBD1 (5 bases). With 5 bases removed from V and 4 bases from J, the gap between germline ends came to 17 bases. Germline loops: CDR1 LNHDA, CDR2 SQIVND (reference sequence). The CDR3 loop spans 15 amino acids. The CDR3 here is CASSPPGLSSTEAFF. DNA for the CDR3: TGTGCCAGTAGTCCCCCGGGGCTTTCTTCCACTGAAGCTTTCTTT.

The chain couples TRBV14 to TRBJ1-1, with 7 bases fitting TRBD1. The CDR3 is made up of 16 amino acids. V was pared by 1 base and J by 0 bases, with 5 bases of the junction left unmatched. Germline V gives CDR1 SGHDN, CDR2 FVKESK. The CDR3: CASSQARGQMNTEAFF. CDR3 sequence (DNA): TGTGCCAGCAGCCAAGCGAGGGGACAGATGAACACTGAAGCTTTCTTT.

V gene TRBV11-3 combines with J gene TRBJ2-1; the match to TRBD2 covers 8 bases. Germline values: CDR1 SGHNT, CDR2 YENEEA. The junction had 9 bases not matched to a gene; V was cut back by 6 bases and J by 8 bases. This CDR3 has 14 residues. CDR3 in DNA: TGTGCCAGCAGTTCCAGGACGGGAGGGGATGAGCAGTTCTTC. Protein: CASSSRTGGDEQFF. The full variable domain, its missing parts supplied by reference TRBV11-3 and TRBJ2-1, is EAGVVQSPRYKIIEKKQPVAFWCNPISGHNTLYWYLQNLGQGPELLIRYENEEAVDDSQLPKDRFSAERLKGVDSTLKIQPAELGDSAVYLCASSSRTGGDEQFFGPGTRLTVL.

V usage is TRBV19 and J usage is TRBJ2-7; D is possibly TRBD2 (5 bases). This CDR3 is built from 10 residues. Germline-derived CDR1 and CDR2 are LNHDA and SQIVND (reference sequence). CDR3 bases: TGTGCAGAAGACGGGGACGAGCAGTACTTC. Its translation: CAEDGDEQYF.

V and J are TRBV7-2 and TRBJ1-5; 10 nucleotides match TRBD1. V trimming: 3 bases; J trimming: 7 bases; junction bases outside the gene matches: 6. The CDR3 runs to 15 residues. Germline V lookup: CDR1 SGHTA, CDR2 FQGNSA. CDR3 protein: CASSLTGGPRQPQHF. As DNA, the CDR3 is TGTGCCAGCAGCTTGACAGGGGGCCCCCGGCAGCCCCAGCATTTT. Variable domain in full (rest from reference TRBV7-2 and TRBJ1-5): GAGVSQSPSNKVTEKGKDVELRCDPISGHTALYWYRQSLGQGLEFLIYFQGNSAPDKSGLPSDRFSAERTGGSVSTLTIQRTQQEDSAVYLCASSLTGGPRQPQHFGDGTRLSIL.

The chain employs TRBV25-1 and TRBJ2-2; 8 bases line up with TRBD1. The CDR3 has 16 residues. CDR1 MGHDK and CDR2 SYGVNS come from the germline V gene. V was clipped by 1 base and J by 3 bases; unmatched bases: 4. The CDR3 spells CASSESTGADTGELFF. The CDR3 nucleotides are TGTGCCAGCAGTGAATCGACAGGGGCCGACACCGGGGAGCTGTTTTTT.

The J gene is TRBJ1-2, the V gene TRBV6-5; no firm D call. The germline V and J ends were trimmed by 8 bases and 6 bases, with 19 bases remaining between them. There are 14 residues in the CDR3. CDR1 and CDR2 from the germline V gene are MNHEY and SVGAGI. CDR3 DNA: TGTGCCAGCCACAGAAACGCGAGGATGGATGGCTACACCTTC. Its protein is CASHRNARMDGYTF.

This clone came up once. The gene calls are TRBV30 and TRBJ1-4; unclear D gene. This CDR3 has 11 residues. V lost 6 bases, J lost 4 bases, and 6 bases lay in between. Germline V lookup: CDR1 GTSNPN, CDR2 SVGIG (reference sequence). CDR3 coding DNA: TGTGCCTGTTGGATTAATGAAAAACTGTTTTTT. Its protein is CACWINEKLFF.

This sequence joins TRBV7-6 and TRBJ2-1; tentatively, D is TRBD1 (6 bases). The CDR3 is 15 residues long. The germline gives CDR1 SGHVS, CDR2 FNYEAQ. Trimming took 5 bases from V and 4 from J, leaving 15 bases between them. Here the CDR3 reads CASSIGRGLYNEQFF. CDR3 bases: TGTGCCAGCAGCATTGGCAGGGGTCTGTACAATGAGCAGTTCTTC.

This chain connects TRBV9 to TRBJ2-2; D possibly uses TRBD1 or TRBD2 (6 bases each). V lost 0 bases and J 4 bases, leaving 13 bases between the germline ends. Germline loops: CDR1 SGDLS, CDR2 YYNGEE. This CDR3 is built from 16 residues. The CDR3 DNA is TGTGCCAGCAGCGTAGGAGGGGGGAGGACCACCGGGGAGCTGTTTTTT. Protein sequence: CASSVGGGRTTGELFF.

CDR3 amino acids: CASSILLPSGEDTQYF. CDR3 DNA: TGTGCCAGTAGTATCTTGTTACCTAGCGGGGAAGATACGCAGTATTTT. The V gene is TRBV19, the J gene TRBJ2-3, with TRBD2 matching 9 bases. The CDR3 runs 16 residues. The junction had 9 bases not matched to a gene; V was cut back by 3 bases and J by 5 bases. Looked up from germline, CDR1 is LNHDA and CDR2 is SQIVND (reference sequence). Using reference TRBV19 and TRBJ2-3 for the parts outside the CDR3, the full variable domain is DGGITQSPKYLFRKEGQNVTLSCEQNLNHDAMYWYRQDPGQGLRLIYYSQIVNDFQKGDIAEGYSVSREKKESFPLTVTSAQKNPTAFYLCASSILLPSGEDTQYFGPGTRLTVL.

The chain joins TRBV7-9 to TRBJ1-1; D ambiguous. From germline, CDR1 is SEHNR and CDR2 FQNEAQ (reference sequence). Trimming removed 3 bases from V and 4 bases from J, with 9 bases in between. The CDR3 sequence is 13 residues long. CDR3 residues: CASSFLLSTEAFF. For the CDR3, the DNA is TGTGCCAGCAGCTTTCTTTTGAGCACTGAAGCTTTCTTT.

The chain links TRBV7-3 to TRBJ1-2; the match to TRBD1 covers 7 bases. Germline V gene lookup returns CDR1 SGHTA and CDR2 FQGTGA. The J segment lost 7 bases and the V segment lost 6 bases, leaving 8 bases of the junction unmatched. The CDR3 runs 13 residues. The CDR3 sequence is CASRAGTERGYTF. For the CDR3, the DNA is TGTGCCAGCAGGGCTGGGACAGAACGTGGCTACACCTTC.

The chain uses TRBV7-2 and TRBJ2-3; TRBD1 aligns across 7 bases. The CDR3 loop spans 15 amino acids. The V segment lost 4 bases and the J segment 3 bases; nucleotides outside the gene matches: 7. Germline V gene data show CDR1 as SGHTA and CDR2 as FQGNSA. The CDR3 DNA reads as TGTGCCAGCAGCTCTATCTACAGGGGTACAGATACGCAGTATTTT. It yields the protein CASSSIYRGTDTQYF.

This clone occurred once. This rearrangement joins TRBV9 to TRBJ2-5; TRBD1 aligns across 10 bases. The CDR3 contains 15 residues. Per the germline V gene, CDR1 is SGDLS and CDR2 is YYNGEE. The V gene end was trimmed by 2 bases and the J gene end by 4 bases; junction bases not matched to a gene: 5. CDR3 DNA sequence: TGTGCCAGCAGCGTCAGACAGGGGGCTACAGAGACCCAGTACTTC. Protein product: CASSVRQGATETQYF.

The genes are TRBV7-9 and TRBJ1-2; the match to TRBD1 covers 7 bases. The CDR3 runs to 14 residues. After removal of 6 bases from V and 4 bases from J, the junction contained 8 bases not matched to a gene. CDR1 and CDR2 (germline): SEHNR, FQNEAQ (reference sequence). The CDR3 is CASSPPGQSYGYTF. CDR3 bases: TGTGCCAGCAGTCCCCCGGGACAGAGCTATGGCTACACCTTC. Drawing the rest from reference TRBV7-9 and TRBJ1-2, the complete variable domain is DTGVSQNPRHKITKRGQNVTFRCDPISEHNRLYWYRQTLGQGPEFLTYFQNEAQLEKSRLLSDRFSAERPKGSFSTLEIQRTEQGDSAMYLCASSPPGQSYGYTFGSGTRLTVV.

V is TRBV9 and J is TRBJ1-2, with TRBD1 as a possible D gene (5 bases). Germline V lookup: CDR1 SGDLS, CDR2 YYNGEE. The CDR3 contains 14 residues. Deletions cut 0 bases from V and 4 bases from J, with 10 bases between. For the CDR3, the DNA is TGTGCCAGCAGCGTAGCGGCAGGGACCTATGGCTACACCTTC. Its protein product is CASSVAAGTYGYTF.

The rearrangement joins TRBV4-2 to TRBJ1-5; TRBD1 matches 7 bases. Trimming took 4 bases from V and 6 from J; bases not matched to a gene: 6. The CDR3 has 14 residues. The V gene's germline CDR1 is LGHNA and CDR2 YNFKEQ. The CDR3 reads CASSPNRGVQPQHF. CDR3 bases: TGTGCCAGCAGCCCGAACAGGGGTGTTCAGCCCCAGCATTTT.

As to this clone: Relative to the germline gene, one junction end is altered; a read error may explain this. The J gene is TRBJ2-7, the V gene TRBV7-7; D gene unclear. CDR1 SSHAT and CDR2 FNYEAQ come from the germline V gene (reference sequence). The CDR3 runs 16 residues. DNA for the CDR3: TGTGCTAGCAGCCCCCGTGGAAGGTCCCCAGCCGACGAGCAGTACTTC. Its protein product is CASSPRGRSPADEQYF.

The chain combines TRBV7-2 with TRBJ1-5, with 8 nucleotides matching TRBD1. Losses at the gene ends were 6 bases for V and 3 bases for J; bases not matched to a gene: 7. Germline V gives CDR1 SGHTA, CDR2 FQGNSA. The CDR3 covers 15 residues. The CDR3, as DNA: TGTGCCAGCAGACCCGGACAGGGCTACAATCAGCCCCAGCATTTT. Amino acids: CASRPGQGYNQPQHF.